Presented here are 26 T cell receptor beta chains from one specimen sequenced in a study of shared T cell receptors in the human thymus. Profiling relied on immunoSEQ multiplex PCR, and the TCRdb table lists in-frame clones only, not all of them. The sample lists 540,000 or so clones, 70% to 80% occurring once. These data were also filed under a second study, of human thymus T cells.

The sequenced sample consisted of thymocytes. These TCRs come from a boy less than two years old with a congenital heart defect.

The rearrangement uses TRBV12-5 and TRBJ1-1, with a weak D call TRBD1 (6 bases). The CDR3 covers 15 residues. V lost 7 bases, J lost 0 bases, and 15 bases lay in between. The V gene's germline CDR1 is LGHNT and CDR2 FRNRAP. Written as DNA, the CDR3 is TGTGCTAGTGCCCCCCGGGGGGGCATGAACACTGAAGCTTTCTTT. This gives the protein CASAPRGGMNTEAFF.

This sequence joins TRBV28 and TRBJ2-2; D gene ambiguous. Germline V gives CDR1 MDHEN, CDR2 SYDVKM. The CDR3 extends over 13 amino acids. CDR3 loop: CERSRPNTGELFF. In nucleotides, the CDR3 is TGTGAGAGGAGCCGGCCTAACACCGGGGAGCTGTTTTTT.

V gene TRBV4-2 combines with J gene TRBJ2-7; TRBD1 agrees at 7 bases. CDR1 is LGHNA, CDR2 YNFKEQ, per germline. The CDR3 length is 16 residues. J was trimmed by 0 bases and V by 4 bases; bases with no gene match: 9. The CDR3 spells CASSRSFRDSSYEQYF. CDR3 nucleotides: TGTGCCAGCAGCCGATCGTTCCGGGACAGCTCCTACGAGCAGTACTTC.

V usage is TRBV5-6 and J usage is TRBJ2-7; 7 nucleotides line up with TRBD2. Unmatched junction bases numbered 6, after V lost 1 base and J lost 2 bases. Germline V lookup: CDR1 SGHDT, CDR2 YYEEEE. The CDR3 contains 15 residues. The DNA of the CDR3 is TGTGCCAGCAGCTTGTTAGACAGCGGGGCCTACGAGCAGTACTTC. Its protein product is CASSLLDSGAYEQYF.

V gene TRBV28 combines with J gene TRBJ1-3; 7 positions agree with TRBD1. Germline CDR1 is MDHEN and CDR2 is SYDVKM. This CDR3 has 14 residues. J gave up 0 bases and V 6 bases, and 2 bases lay outside the gene matches. As DNA, the CDR3 is TGTGCCAGCAGGGGACAGAGCTCTGGAAACACCATATATTTT. Translating it yields CASRGQSSGNTIYF.

This clone was recorded a few times. The CDR3 protein is CASGFLYPDYPISTGELFF. DNA of the CDR3: TGTGCTAGTGGTTTCCTCTATCCCGACTACCCGATCTCCACCGGGGAGCTGTTTTTT. The V gene is TRBV12-5, the J gene TRBJ2-2, with D possibly matching TRBD2 (5 bases). The ends were cut back, 3 bases at V and 4 bases at J, with 24 bases in the middle. Germline CDR1 is LGHNT and CDR2 is FRNRAP. The CDR3 sequence is 19 residues long.

Only a few counts were recorded for this clone. This sequence joins TRBV7-9 and TRBJ2-1, with 8 bases fitting TRBD2. V lost 1 base and J lost 5; bases outside the gene matches: 4. The germline V gene has CDR1 SEHNR and CDR2 FQNEAQ (reference sequence). This CDR3 is 15 amino acids long. This CDR3 is CASSLGLANNNEQFF. CDR3 nucleotide sequence: TGTGCCAGCAGCTTAGGACTAGCGAACAACAATGAGCAGTTCTTC.

CDR3: CASSQRQVQPQHF. CDR3 DNA: TGTGCCAGCAGCCAACGACAGGTCCAGCCCCAGCATTTT. V is TRBV28 and J is TRBJ1-5, with a possible D match to TRBD1 (6 bases). V was clipped by 6 bases and J by 7 bases, with 13 bases between them. CDR1 and CDR2 (germline): MDHEN, SYDVKM. The CDR3 has 13 amino acids.

Written as DNA, the CDR3 is TGTGCCAGCAGCTCCGGCGGCTACGAGCAGTACTTC. Translation: CASSSGGYEQYF. The V call is TRBV11-2, the J call TRBJ2-7; D unresolved. Trimming took 4 bases from V and 3 from J, leaving 7 bases between them. The CDR3 totals 12 residues. Germline V gives CDR1 SGHAT, CDR2 FQNNGV.

The chain couples TRBV7-4 to TRBJ2-1; TRBD2 matches at 13 bases. From germline, CDR1 is SGHVT and CDR2 SQSDAQ. Trimming at V came to 3 bases and at J to 5 bases, leaving 4 bases not matched to a gene. This CDR3 is built from 16 residues. CDR3 sequence reads: CASSLAGTSGNNEQFF. The CDR3 nucleotides are TGTGCCAGCAGCTTGGCGGGGACTAGCGGGAACAATGAGCAGTTCTTC.

The rearrangement uses TRBV4-3 and TRBJ1-2, with D perhaps TRBD1 (6 bases). The CDR3 loop spans 16 amino acids. CDR1 and CDR2 from the germline V gene are LGHNA and YSLEER. Deletions cut 1 base from V and 2 bases from J, with 14 bases between. The CDR3 loop reads CASSQVGARANYGYTF. The CDR3 DNA is TGCGCCAGCAGCCAAGTGGGGGCCAGGGCAAACTATGGCTACACCTTC.

V gene TRBV4-1 combines with J gene TRBJ2-5, with TRBD2 matching 8 bases. This CDR3 is 16 amino acids long. Germline loops: CDR1 MGHRA, CDR2 YSYEKL. J gave up 0 bases and V 0 bases, and 3 bases lay outside the gene matches. CDR3 nucleotide sequence: TGCGCCAGCAGCCAAGACCTAGCGGGCAACCAAGAGACCCAGTACTTC. Its translation: CASSQDLAGNQETQYF.

The chain uses TRBV28 and TRBJ2-7; 7 bases map to TRBD1. The CDR3 is 16 residues long. J gave up 4 bases and V 5 bases, and 14 bases lay outside the gene matches. Germline values: CDR1 MDHEN, CDR2 SYDVKM. The CDR3 DNA reads as TGTGCCAGCAGTCCGGGCCTGCAGGACAGGAGGTACGAGCAGTACTTC. As protein: CASSPGLQDRRYEQYF.

The chain carries TRBV5-4 and TRBJ2-3, with D possibly being TRBD1 (5 bases). Germline CDR1 reads SGHNT; CDR2 reads YYREEE (reference sequence). CDR3 length: 17 residues. The germline V and J ends were trimmed by 2 bases and 2 bases, with 18 bases remaining between them. This chain's CDR3 is CASSLRPSQVYTDTQYF. Written as DNA, the CDR3 is TGTGCCAGCAGCTTAAGGCCCTCACAGGTATACACAGATACGCAGTATTTT.

This chain connects TRBV7-2 to TRBJ2-7; D might be TRBD1 (6 bases). The V and J ends lost 3 bases and 1 base respectively, with 10 bases between them. CDR3 size: 14 residues. CDR1 and CDR2 from the germline V gene are SGHTA and FQGNSA. CDR3 residues: CASSLTGISYEQYF. The DNA of the CDR3 is TGTGCCAGCAGCTTGACAGGCATATCCTACGAGCAGTACTTC.

The V gene is TRBV5-1, the J gene TRBJ2-5, with TRBD1 as a possible D gene (6 bases). The V and J ends lost 4 bases and 1 base respectively, with 14 bases between them. The CDR3 consists of 15 residues. Germline assignment: CDR1 SGHRS and CDR2 YFSETQ. This CDR3 is CASSACGDTQETQYF. CDR3 nucleotides: TGCGCCAGCAGCGCCTGTGGGGACACCCAAGAGACCCAGTACTTC.

This clone was counted only a few times. The chain has TRBV19 and TRBJ1-4, with TRBD1 identical over 8 bases. Per the germline V gene, CDR1 is LNHDA and CDR2 is SQIVND (reference sequence). The CDR3 runs 16 residues. With V trimmed by 5 bases and J by 6 bases, 11 bases remained unmatched. The CDR3 loop is CASSPRTGRRDEKLFF. The CDR3 DNA sequence: TGTGCCAGTAGTCCCCGGACAGGGCGTCGGGATGAAAAACTGTTTTTT.

This clone appeared a single time. This chain links TRBV4-3 with TRBJ1-5, with 8 bases matching TRBD1. From germline, CDR1 is LGHNA and CDR2 YSLEER. The CDR3 runs 19 residues. V was clipped by 4 bases and J by 6 bases; unmatched bases: 20. The CDR3 loop is CASSPIWDRMVGSGQPQHF. The CDR3 nucleotides read TGCGCCAGCAGCCCCATCTGGGACAGGATGGTCGGATCAGGTCAGCCCCAGCATTTT.

The chain couples TRBV2 to TRBJ1-5; TRBD1 matches at 8 bases. Germline trimming cut 4 bases from V and 5 bases from J; bases unmatched to any gene: 16. The CDR3 extends over 18 amino acids. Germline V lookup: CDR1 SNHLY, CDR2 FYNNEI. The CDR3 region is CASSVTLTSRGRDQPQHF. The CDR3 DNA is TGTGCCAGCAGTGTAACACTTACATCCAGGGGGCGGGATCAGCCCCAGCATTTT.

This clone was seen a few times. The chain employs TRBV28 and TRBJ1-4; possible D gene TRBD1, 5 bases. In germline, CDR1 is MDHEN, CDR2 SYDVKM. The CDR3 totals 13 residues. Between the trimmed V and J ends, which lost 6 bases and 8 bases, there was a span of 13 bases. CDR3 DNA sequence: TGTGCCAGCAGCATAGAGGGGAGGGAAAAACTGTTTTTT. As protein: CASSIEGREKLFF.

This sequence joins TRBV15 and TRBJ1-1, with a possible D match to TRBD1 (5 bases). CDR3 size: 18 residues. Between the trimmed V and J ends, which lost 0 bases and 2 bases, there was a span of 19 bases. Germline V gives CDR1 LNHNV, CDR2 YYDKDF (reference sequence). CDR3 bases: TGTGCCACCAGCAGAGATTCTGGCAAGGAAGGGACTAACACTGAAGCTTTCTTT. Translating gives CATSRDSGKEGTNTEAFF.

The gene calls are TRBV15 and TRBJ2-3; weak D call: TRBD2 (7 bases). V was clipped by 8 bases and J by 1 base, with 19 bases between them. Germline V CDR1 and CDR2: LNHNV, YYDKDF (reference sequence). This CDR3 contains 16 residues. CDR3 sequence: CATCPPGGAGTDTQYF. CDR3 DNA: TGTGCCACCTGCCCCCCGGGGGGCGCAGGCACAGATACGCAGTATTTT. The variable domain in full, with the rest retrieved from reference TRBV15 and TRBJ2-3, is DAMVIQNPRYQVTQFGKPVTLSCSQTLNHNVMYWYQQKSSQAPKLLFHYYDKDFNNEADTPDNFQSRRPNTSFCFLDIRSPGLGDTAMYLCATCPPGGAGTDTQYFGPGTRLTVL.

This clone was seen just once. The chain is built from TRBV7-9 and TRBJ2-2, with 10 bases matching TRBD2. Germline V lookup: CDR1 SEHNR, CDR2 FQNEAQ (reference sequence). The trim removed 5 bases at V and 2 bases at J, leaving 11 bases unmatched. This CDR3 contains 18 residues. The CDR3 is CASSPGTSARQNTGELFF. The CDR3 nucleotides are TGTGCCAGCAGCCCCGGGACTAGCGCCCGACAAAACACCGGGGAGCTGTTTTTT.

In its sample, this clone was seen a few times. The genes are TRBV2 and TRBJ2-7, with TRBD2 matching 10 bases. Germline V CDR1 and CDR2: SNHLY, FYNNEI. The length of the CDR3 is 16 residues. Trimming at V came to 6 bases and at J to 4 bases, leaving 12 bases not matched to a gene. This CDR3 is CASRGEPLAGDYEQYF. The CDR3 DNA reads as TGTGCCAGCAGGGGGGAACCTCTAGCGGGAGATTACGAGCAGTACTTC. Variable domain in full (rest from reference TRBV2 and TRBJ2-7): EPEVTQTPSHQVTQMGQEVILRCVPISNHLYFYWYRQILGQKVEFLVSFYNNEISEKSEIFDDQFSVERPDGSNFTLKIRSTKLEDSAMYFCASRGEPLAGDYEQYFGPGTRLTVT.

The J gene is TRBJ2-3, the V gene TRBV2; TRBD2 aligns across 12 bases. Germline V gene data show CDR1 as SNHLY and CDR2 as FYNNEI. The CDR3 totals 20 residues. Unmatched junction bases numbered 20, after V lost 2 bases and J lost 8 bases. This CDR3 reads CASSEFGGQARLAGVGTQYF. CDR3 coding DNA: TGTGCCAGCAGTGAATTCGGAGGGCAAGCAAGACTAGCGGGAGTAGGTACGCAGTATTTT. Together with reference TRBV2 and TRBJ2-3, the CDR3 gives the full variable domain: EPEVTQTPSHQVTQMGQEVILRCVPISNHLYFYWYRQILGQKVEFLVSFYNNEISEKSEIFDDQFSVERPDGSNFTLKIRSTKLEDSAMYFCASSEFGGQARLAGVGTQYFGPGTRLTVL.

This clone has just a few counts. The V gene is TRBV5-3, the J gene TRBJ1-3; perhaps TRBD1 as D (5 bases). TRBV5-3 is recorded as an ORF, its role being uncertain. The CDR3 extends over 16 amino acids. V lost 5 bases and J 7 bases, leaving 22 bases between the germline ends. In nucleotides, the CDR3 is TGTGCCAGAAGTCCTCCGTGTTCGGAGGGGTGTAACACCATATATTTT. Translation: CARSPPCSEGCNTIYF.